Here is one T cell receptor (beta chain) with its context. Its antigen is currently unknown. The method was immunoSEQ multiplex PCR; TCRdb's version includes in-frame clones alone and lacks a portion of them. The sample carries 80,000 to 90,000 clones, approximately 90% recorded once. Unstimulated regulatory T cells (CD4+CD25+CD127-), CD4+CD25- non-regulatory cells, CD4 and CD8 cells were FACS-sorted from thawed PBMCs. The V segment lost 0 bases and the J segment 5 bases; nucleotides outside the gene matches: 8. This CDR3 is 17 amino acids long. The germline CDR1 and CDR2 sequences are MGHRA and YSYEKL. The data originate from a study of Tregs in tolerant kidney transplant recipients. Whole-study results and caveats: Expanding Tregs on activated donor B cells appeared to best identify donor-specific TCRbeta clones. This study did not directly address biological reproducibility. The small number of patients limits these findings pending further validation.

The TCR originated in a human donor in good health. The chain has TRBV4-1 and TRBJ2-3; 10 positions match TRBD1. Sequenced input: CD8+ T cells from blood. DNA of the CDR3: TGCGCCAGCAGCCAAGATCCCGACAGGGGGCAGGGAGATACGCAGTATTTT. It codes for CASSQDPDRGQGDTQYF.